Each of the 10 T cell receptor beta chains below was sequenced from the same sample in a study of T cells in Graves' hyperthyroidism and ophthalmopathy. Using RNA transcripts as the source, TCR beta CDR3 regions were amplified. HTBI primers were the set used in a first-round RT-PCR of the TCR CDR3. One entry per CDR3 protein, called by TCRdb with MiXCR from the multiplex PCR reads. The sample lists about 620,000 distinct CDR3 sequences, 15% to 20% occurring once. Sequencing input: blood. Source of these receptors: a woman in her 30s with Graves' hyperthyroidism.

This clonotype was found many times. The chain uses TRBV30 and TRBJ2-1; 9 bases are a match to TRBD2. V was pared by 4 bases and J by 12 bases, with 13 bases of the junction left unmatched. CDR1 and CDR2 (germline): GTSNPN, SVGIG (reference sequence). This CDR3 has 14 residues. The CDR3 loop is CAWTGGRAEYGQFF. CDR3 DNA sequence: TGTGCCTGGACGGGCGGGAGGGCCGAATACGGGCAGTTCTTC.

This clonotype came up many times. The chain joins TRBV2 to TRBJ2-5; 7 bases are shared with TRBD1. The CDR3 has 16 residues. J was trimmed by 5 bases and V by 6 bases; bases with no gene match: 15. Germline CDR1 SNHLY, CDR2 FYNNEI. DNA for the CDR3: TGTGCCAGCAGCCGAAACAGGGGCCGAGTAGGGGAGACCCAGTACTTC. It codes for CASSRNRGRVGETQYF.

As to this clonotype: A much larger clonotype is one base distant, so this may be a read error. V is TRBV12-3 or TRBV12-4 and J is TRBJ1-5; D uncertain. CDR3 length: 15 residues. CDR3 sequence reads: CASSLAVGRHQTQHF. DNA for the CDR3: TGTGCCAGCAGTTTAGCCGTAGGGAGGCATCAGACCCAGCATTTT.

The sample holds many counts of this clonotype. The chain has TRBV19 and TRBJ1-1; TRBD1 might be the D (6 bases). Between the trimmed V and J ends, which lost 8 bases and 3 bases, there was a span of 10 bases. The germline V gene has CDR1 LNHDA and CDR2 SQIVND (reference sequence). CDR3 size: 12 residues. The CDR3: CASLQGYTEAFF. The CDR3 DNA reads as TGTGCCAGTCTTCAGGGGTACACTGAAGCTTTCTTT.

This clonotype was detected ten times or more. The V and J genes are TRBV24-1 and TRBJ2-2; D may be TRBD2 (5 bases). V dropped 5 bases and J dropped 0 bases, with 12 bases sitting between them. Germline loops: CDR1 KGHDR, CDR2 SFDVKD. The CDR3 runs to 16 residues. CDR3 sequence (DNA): TGTGCCACCAGTGCCCTCGACTATTCGAACACCGGGGAGCTGTTTTTT. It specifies CATSALDYSNTGELFF.

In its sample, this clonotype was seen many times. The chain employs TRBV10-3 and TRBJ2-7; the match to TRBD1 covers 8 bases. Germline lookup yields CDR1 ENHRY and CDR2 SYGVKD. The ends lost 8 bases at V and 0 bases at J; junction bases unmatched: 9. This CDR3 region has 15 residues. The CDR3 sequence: CAIGDQGATSYEQYF. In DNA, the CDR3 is TGTGCCATCGGAGACCAGGGGGCCACCTCCTACGAGCAGTACTTC.

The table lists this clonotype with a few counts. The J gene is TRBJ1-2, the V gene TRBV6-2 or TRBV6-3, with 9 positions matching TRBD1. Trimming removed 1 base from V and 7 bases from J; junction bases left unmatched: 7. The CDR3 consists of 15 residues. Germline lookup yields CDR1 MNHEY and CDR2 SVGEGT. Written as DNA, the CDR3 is TGTGCCAGCAGTTACTATCCGACAGGGGGAGGTGGCTACACCTTC. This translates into CASSYYPTGGGGYTF.

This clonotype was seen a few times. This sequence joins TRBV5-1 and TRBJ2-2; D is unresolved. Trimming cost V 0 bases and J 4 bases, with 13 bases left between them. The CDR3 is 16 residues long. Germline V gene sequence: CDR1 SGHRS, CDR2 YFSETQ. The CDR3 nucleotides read TGCGCCAGCAGCTTGGCCAGTGATATCGTCACCGGGGAGCTGTTTTTT. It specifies CASSLASDIVTGELFF. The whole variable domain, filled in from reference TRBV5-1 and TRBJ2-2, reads KAGVTQTPRYLIKTRGQQVTLSCSPISGHRSVSWYQQTPGQGLQFLFEYFSETQRNKGNFPGRFSGRQFSNSRSEMNVSTLELGDSALYLCASSLASDIVTGELFFGEGSRLTVL.

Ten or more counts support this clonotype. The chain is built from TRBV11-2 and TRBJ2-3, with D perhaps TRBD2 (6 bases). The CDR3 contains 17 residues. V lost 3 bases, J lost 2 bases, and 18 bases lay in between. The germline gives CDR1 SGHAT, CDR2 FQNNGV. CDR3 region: CASSLPVGGFDTDTQYF. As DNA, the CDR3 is TGTGCCAGCAGCTTGCCCGTCGGAGGGTTTGACACAGATACGCAGTATTTT.

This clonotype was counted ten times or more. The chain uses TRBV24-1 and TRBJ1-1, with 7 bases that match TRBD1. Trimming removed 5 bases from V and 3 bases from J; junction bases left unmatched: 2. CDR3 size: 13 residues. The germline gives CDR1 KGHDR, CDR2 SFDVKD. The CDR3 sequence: CATSGTGDTEAFF. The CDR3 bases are TGTGCCACCAGTGGTACAGGGGACACTGAAGCTTTCTTT.